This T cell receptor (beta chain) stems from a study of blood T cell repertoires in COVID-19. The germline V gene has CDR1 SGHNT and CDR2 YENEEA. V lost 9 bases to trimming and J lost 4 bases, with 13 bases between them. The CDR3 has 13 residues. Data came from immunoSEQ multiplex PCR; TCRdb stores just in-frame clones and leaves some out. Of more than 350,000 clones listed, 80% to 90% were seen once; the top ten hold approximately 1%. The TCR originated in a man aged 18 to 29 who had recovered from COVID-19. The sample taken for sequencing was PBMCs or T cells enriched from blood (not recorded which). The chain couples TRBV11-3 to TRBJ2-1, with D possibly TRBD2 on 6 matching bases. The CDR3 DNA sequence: TGTGCCAGTGCCGGGACTCGATACAATGAGCAGTTCTTC. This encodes CASAGTRYNEQFF. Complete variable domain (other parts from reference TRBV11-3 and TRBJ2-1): EAGVVQSPRYKIIEKKQPVAFWCNPISGHNTLYWYLQNLGQGPELLIRYENEEAVDDSQLPKDRFSAERLKGVDSTLKIQPAELGDSAVYLCASAGTRYNEQFFGPGTRLTVL.